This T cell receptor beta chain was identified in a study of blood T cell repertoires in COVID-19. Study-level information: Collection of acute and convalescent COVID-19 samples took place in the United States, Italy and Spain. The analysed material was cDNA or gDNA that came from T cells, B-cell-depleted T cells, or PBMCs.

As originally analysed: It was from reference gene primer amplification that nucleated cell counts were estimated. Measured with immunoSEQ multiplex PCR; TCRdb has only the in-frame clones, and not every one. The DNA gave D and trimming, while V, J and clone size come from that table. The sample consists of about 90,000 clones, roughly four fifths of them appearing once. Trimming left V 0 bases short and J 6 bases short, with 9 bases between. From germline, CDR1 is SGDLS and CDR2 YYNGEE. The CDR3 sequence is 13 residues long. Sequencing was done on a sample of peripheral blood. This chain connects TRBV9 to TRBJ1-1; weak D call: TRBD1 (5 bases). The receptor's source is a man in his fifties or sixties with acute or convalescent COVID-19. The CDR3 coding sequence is TGTGCCAGCAGCGTAGCTTCAGGGTCTGAAGCTTTCTTT. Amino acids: CASSVASGSEAFF.